What follows is one T cell receptor beta chain and its context. Its target is unknown. Germline V CDR1 and CDR2: SGHRS, YFSETQ. The CDR3 runs 17 residues. V dropped 4 bases and J dropped 0; count of bases not matched to a gene: 8. This specimen belongs to a study of T cell responses to AZD1222 COVID-19 vaccine. Study-wide results and limits: Receipt of two AZD1222 doses was followed by a rise in Spike-specific TCR breadth and depth. Sampling captured repertoires only after the peak T cell response.

Profiling relied on immunoSEQ multiplex PCR, and the TCRdb table lists in-frame clones only, not all of them. Among roughly 150,000 clones listed, about nine tenths were seen once. The sequences come from peripheral blood, collected 28 days after the second AZD1222 dose. V is TRBV5-1 and J is TRBJ1-4; 8 bases match TRBD1. This clonotype originated in an adult who received the AZD1222 COVID-19 vaccine. The CDR3 nucleotides read TGCGCCAGCAGCATCAGGGGGCTCGGGGCAACTAATGAAAAACTGTTTTTT. It codes for CASSIRGLGATNEKLFF.